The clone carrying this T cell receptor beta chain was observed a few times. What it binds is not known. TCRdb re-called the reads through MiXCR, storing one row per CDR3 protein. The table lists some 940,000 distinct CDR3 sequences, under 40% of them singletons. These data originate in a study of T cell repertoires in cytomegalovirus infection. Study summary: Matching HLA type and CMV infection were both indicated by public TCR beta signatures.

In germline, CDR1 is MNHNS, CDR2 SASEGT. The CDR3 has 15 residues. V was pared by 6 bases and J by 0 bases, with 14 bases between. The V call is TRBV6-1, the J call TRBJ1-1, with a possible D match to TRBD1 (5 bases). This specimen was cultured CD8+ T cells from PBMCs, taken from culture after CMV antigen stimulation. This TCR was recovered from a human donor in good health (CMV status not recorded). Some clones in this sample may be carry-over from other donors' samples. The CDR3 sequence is CASREWTFMNTEAFF. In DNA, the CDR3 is TGTGCCAGCAGGGAATGGACATTTATGAACACTGAAGCTTTCTTT.